The present T cell receptor (beta chain) was sequenced within a study of T cell repertoires in cytomegalovirus infection. Study-wide context: It can be stated that public TCR beta signatures indicated CMV infection as well as a matching HLA type.

General study findings and limits: Dominating the ex vivo response were TCR beta clonotypes that were CMV-specific and HLA-C-restricted. Summed frequency of public TCR beta families distinguished CMV carriers with the relevant HLA.

With regard to this clonotype: Its matching antigen is unknown.

Germline V gene lookup returns CDR1 SNHLY and CDR2 FYNNEI. V was cut by 8 bases and J by 1 base, with 12 bases left in between. The CDR3 has 13 amino acids. Via MiXCR, TCRdb re-called the reads, giving one row per CDR3 protein. The sample includes about a million distinct CDR3 sequences, roughly 30% seen only once; the top ten take about an eighth. The sequence derives from a human donor in good health (CMV status not recorded). Some clones in this sample may be carry-over from other donors' samples. The sequencing used cultured CD8+ T cells from PBMCs, collected from culture after CMV antigen stimulation. The V call is TRBV2, the J call TRBJ2-7, with D possibly TRBD2 on 5 matching bases. The CDR3 coding sequence is TGTGCCAGCGGCCAGGAGGAATCCTACGAGCAGTACTTC. This gives the protein CASGQEESYEQYF.